These T cell receptor beta chains were read from a single sample in a study of blood T cell repertoires in COVID-19. Sequencing used immunoSEQ multiplex PCR; TCRdb keeps in-frame clones, though not all of them. The table lists about 80,000 clones, less than 85% of them singletons. The sequencing input was peripheral blood. These receptors came from a human donor in a cohort sampled during active COVID-19. The CDR3 runs from the conserved cysteine through the conserved F or W. Each record gives: clone size, J gene, V gene, D gene, CDR3 DNA, CDR3 protein. The D gene is left open where the match is weak. Expanded clones get a size class; other rows say once, few or many, or leave the size out.

.	TRBJ2-2	TRBV4-1	.	TGCGCCAGCAGCCAAGGGCGGAGAGACACCGGGGAGCTGTTTTTT	CASSQGRRDTGELFF
.	TRBJ2-3	TRBV30	.	TGTGCCTGGAGTGTATTAGCGGAAGATACGCAGTATTTT	CAWSVLAEDTQYF
few	TRBJ1-2	TRBV12-3/TRBV12-4	.	TGTGCCAGCAGTTTAGAGGGGCGATATGGCTACACCTTC	CASSLEGRYGYTF
.	TRBJ1-3	TRBV10-3	.	TGTGCCACCAGGACATTAAATCCTTTCGCTGGAAACACCATATATTTT	CATRTLNPFAGNTIYF
.	TRBJ2-1	TRBV6-4	TRBD2	TGTGCCAGCAGTGTACTAGCGGCAGATGAGCAGTTCTTC	CASSVLAADEQFF
.	TRBJ2-7	TRBV13	.	TGTGCCAGCAGCCATGGGGGGCGGGGGAACTACGAGCAGTACTTC	CASSHGGRGNYEQYF
.	TRBJ2-7	TRBV29-1	TRBD1	TGCAGCGGGGGACAGGGGCCAAACGAGCAGTACTTC	CSGGQGPNEQYF
.	TRBJ2-1	TRBV12-5	.	TGTGCTAGTGGTCGTGGGACATTCAATGAGCAGTTCTTC	CASGRGTFNEQFF
.	TRBJ2-3	TRBV11-2	.	TGTGCCAGCAGCTTTGTCCGAGGCACAGATACGCAGTATTTT	CASSFVRGTDTQYF
.	TRBJ1-3	TRBV7-2	.	TGTGCCAGCTCTAGGGCACAGGGCTCTGGAAACACCATATATTTT	CASSRAQGSGNTIYF
.	TRBJ2-1	TRBV20-1	.	TGCAGTGCTAGTAGGGGAGCAGGGGCCTACAATGAGCAGTTCTTC	CSASRGAGAYNEQFF
.	TRBJ2-1	TRBV7-2	.	TGTGCCAGCAGCTTATCCTCCGGGACTTCCTACAATGAGCAGTTCTTC	CASSLSSGTSYNEQFF
.	TRBJ1-3	TRBV6-1	.	TGTGCCAGCAGTGAAGACTTTGGAAACACCATATATTTT	CASSEDFGNTIYF
once	TRBJ1-1	TRBV7-9	TRBD1	TGTGCCAGCAGCCCCCGGACAGGAGTGAACACTGAAGCTTTCTTT	CASSPRTGVNTEAFF
.	TRBJ1-6	TRBV2	.	TGTGCCAGCAGTGATGTAATAGGGGTCGGTAATTCACCCCTCCACTTT	CASSDVIGVGNSPLHF
.	TRBJ1-1	TRBV19	TRBD1	TGTGCCAGTATTAAGACAGGGGCGAACACTGAAGCTTTCTTT	CASIKTGANTEAFF
.	TRBJ2-5	TRBV5-6	TRBD1	TGTGCCAGCAGCGAAACGACAGGGGGCAGGGAGACCCAGTACTTC	CASSETTGGRETQYF
.	TRBJ1-4	TRBV18	TRBD1	TGTGCCAGCTCGCCCAACAGGGGGCAAGGGGAAAAACTGTTTTTT	CASSPNRGQGEKLFF